This T cell receptor (beta chain) was captured by sequencing in a study of relationships among human T cell subsets. V was cut by 5 bases and J by 5 bases, with 15 bases left in between. The CDR3 is 14 residues long. CD4+CD25+ regulatory T cells came from anti-CD25 bead selection of positively selected CD4+ cells. From mRNA, alpha and beta CDR3 regions were amplified using semiquantitative ARM-PCR. ARM-PCR used tagged nested gene-specific primers, then communal superprimers for exponential amplification. TCRdb called the multiplex PCR reads again in MiXCR, with one record for every CDR3 protein. This table holds approximately 14,000 distinct CDR3 sequences, 50% to 75% found once. This clonotype showed up just once.

This chain joins TRBV12-3 or TRBV12-4 and TRBJ1-2; D unclear. The sample was Tregs sorted from blood. The TCR originated in a middle-aged man in good health. The CDR3 loop reads CASSRRQSRYGYTF. CDR3 nucleotide sequence: TGTGCCAGCAGTCGCCGTCAATCCCGGTATGGCTACACCTTC.